This TCR beta chain is drawn from a study of T cell responses to AZD1222 COVID-19 vaccine. About this clone: Its specificity is not known. In the same sample, other DNA sequences code for this CDR3.

Per the germline V gene, CDR1 is KGHDR and CDR2 is SFDVKD. This CDR3 contains 15 residues. V was clipped by 2 bases and J by 2 bases, with 11 bases between them. Study-wide points: Rises in breadth and depth of Spike-specific TCRs came after two AZD1222 doses. Of the AZD1222 recipients, only five to seven were seropositive at baseline.

Assay: immunoSEQ multiplex PCR; the TCRdb copy retains only in-frame clones and omits some. The sample lists some 94,000 clones, approximately 89% occurring once. The J gene is TRBJ1-1, the V gene TRBV24-1, with D perhaps TRBD1 (5 bases). Sequenced material: peripheral blood, taken 28 days after the second AZD1222 dose. This TCR derives from an adult who received the AZD1222 COVID-19 vaccine. CDR3 sequence reads: CATSDSRQGNTEAFF. The CDR3 DNA is TGTGCCACCAGTGATTCCCGGCAGGGTAACACTGAAGCTTTCTTT.